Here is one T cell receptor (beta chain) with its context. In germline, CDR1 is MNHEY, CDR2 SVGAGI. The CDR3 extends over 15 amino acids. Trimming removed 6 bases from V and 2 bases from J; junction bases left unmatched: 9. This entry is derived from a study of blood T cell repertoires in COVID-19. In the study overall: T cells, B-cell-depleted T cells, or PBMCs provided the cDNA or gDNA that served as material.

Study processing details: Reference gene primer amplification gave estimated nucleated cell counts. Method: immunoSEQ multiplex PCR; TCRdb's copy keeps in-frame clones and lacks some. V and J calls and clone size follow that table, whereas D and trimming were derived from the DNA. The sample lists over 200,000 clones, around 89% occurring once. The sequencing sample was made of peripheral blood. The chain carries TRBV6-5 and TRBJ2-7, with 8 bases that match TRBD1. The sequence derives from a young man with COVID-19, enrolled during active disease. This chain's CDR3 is CASSWTGLIPYEQYF. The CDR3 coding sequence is TGTGCCAGCAGCTGGACAGGGCTTATCCCCTACGAGCAGTACTTC.